Shown below are 15 T cell receptor beta chains from a single sample sequenced in a study of blood T cell repertoires in COVID-19. Here immunoSEQ multiplex PCR was the method, and the copy in TCRdb shows in-frame clones only, minus some. The sample yields about 160,000 clones, approximately 88% seen once. Sequenced material: peripheral blood. Receptors were obtained from an elderly woman with active or convalescent COVID-19.

The chain uses TRBV15 and TRBJ1-1, with 9 bases fitting TRBD1. V was pared by 5 bases and J by 6 bases, with 10 bases of the junction left unmatched. Germline values: CDR1 LNHNV, CDR2 YYDKDF (reference sequence). This CDR3 is 15 amino acids long. The CDR3 reads CATSPRTGVISEAFF. The CDR3 region has the DNA TGTGCCACCAGCCCCCGGACAGGGGTGATCTCTGAAGCTTTCTTT.

The rearrangement uses TRBV27 and TRBJ2-1; unclear D gene. The CDR3 has 16 amino acids. Per germline, CDR1 MNHEY and CDR2 SMNVEV (reference sequence). Trimming left V 4 bases short and J 8 bases short, with 21 bases between. The CDR3 DNA sequence: TGTGCCAGCAGTTCAACTCAACTAATGTTTCGTTATGAGCAGTTCTTC. Translation gives CASSSTQLMFRYEQFF.

The chain recombines TRBV7-9 with TRBJ1-3; TRBD1 matches 10 bases. Germline V CDR1 and CDR2: SEHNR, FQNEAQ (reference sequence). V was clipped by 6 bases and J by 2 bases; unmatched bases: 7. CDR3 length: 16 residues. As DNA, the CDR3 is TGTGCCAGCAGACCGGGACAGGGGAGGACTGGAAACACCATATATTTT. Translating it yields CASRPGQGRTGNTIYF.

This sequence joins TRBV4-1 and TRBJ1-5; D is possibly TRBD1 (6 bases). CDR3 length: 15 residues. Germline assignment: CDR1 MGHRA and CDR2 YSYEKL. Trimming cost V 1 base and J 2 bases, with 9 bases left between them. The CDR3, as DNA: TGCGCCAGCAGCCAAGGAGCAGGGGGCAATCAGCCCCAGCATTTT. Translated: CASSQGAGGNQPQHF.

This chain joins TRBV6-5 and TRBJ2-7, with a weak D call TRBD1 (6 bases). Trimming removed 7 bases from V and 0 bases from J, with 16 bases in between. The germline V gene encodes CDR1 MNHEY and CDR2 SVGAGI. The length of the CDR3 is 15 residues. The CDR3 DNA sequence: TGTGCCAGCAAAGAAACAGGGTACGACTCCTACGAGCAGTACTTC. This gives the protein CASKETGYDSYEQYF.

This sequence joins TRBV7-9 and TRBJ1-4; D unclear. The V gene's germline CDR1 is SEHNR and CDR2 FQNEAQ (reference sequence). The CDR3 covers 14 residues. The V gene lost 7 bases and the J gene lost 3 bases, with 12 bases spanning the gap. DNA for the CDR3: TGTGCCAGCACCGGGCCGTTTCCTAATGAAAAACTGTTTTTT. This sequence encodes CASTGPFPNEKLFF. The variable domain in full, with the rest retrieved from reference TRBV7-9 and TRBJ1-4, is DTGVSQNPRHKITKRGQNVTFRCDPISEHNRLYWYRQTLGQGPEFLTYFQNEAQLEKSRLLSDRFSAERPKGSFSTLEIQRTEQGDSAMYLCASTGPFPNEKLFFGSGTQLSVL.

CDR3 nucleotide sequence: TGTGCCAGTAGTAAGGCGACTAGCGGGGCAAGCTCCTACAATGAGCAGTTCTTC. It codes for CASSKATSGASSYNEQFF. This chain connects TRBV19 to TRBJ2-1, with 11 positions matching TRBD2. In germline, CDR1 is LNHDA, CDR2 SQIVND (reference sequence). With 4 bases clipped from V and 0 bases from J, the junction kept 8 bases outside the gene matches. CDR3 size: 18 residues.

The gene calls are TRBV6-5 and TRBJ1-1, with a tentative D call TRBD1 (6 bases). The CDR3 has 14 amino acids. The ends were cut back, 6 bases at V and 1 base at J, with 12 bases in the middle. Germline V gives CDR1 MNHEY, CDR2 SVGAGI. The CDR3 nucleotides read TGTGCCAGCAGGCAAGGGGGGGGGAACACTGAAGCTTTCTTT. Translated, it gives CASRQGGGNTEAFF.

The chain is built from TRBV18 and TRBJ1-1, with 8 bases that match TRBD1. Per germline, CDR1 KGHSH and CDR2 LQKENI. With V trimmed by 0 bases and J by 7 bases, 10 bases remained unmatched. CDR3 length equals 16 residues. Here the CDR3 DNA reads TGTGCCAGCTCACCACCGTCGGGACAGGAGGGGGGTGAAGCTTTCTTT. Translating gives CASSPPSGQEGGEAFF.

This clone was recorded only once. The chain joins TRBV3-1 (or the pseudogene TRBV3-2) to TRBJ1-3; no clear D. CDR1 and CDR2 from the germline V gene are LGHDT and YNNKEL (reference sequence). The V gene lost 0 bases and the J gene lost 9 bases, with 9 bases spanning the gap. This CDR3 is 13 amino acids long. Here the CDR3 DNA reads TGTGCCAGCAGCCAAGATCGTCAGATCACCATATATTTT. Its translation: CASSQDRQITIYF.

This clone was found once. The chain uses TRBV7-2 and TRBJ2-7; 8 nucleotides align to TRBD2. The J segment lost 2 bases and the V segment lost 1 base, leaving 4 bases of the junction unmatched. This CDR3 region has 15 residues. Germline V CDR1 and CDR2: SGHTA, FQGNSA. The CDR3 here is CASSLGGGGTYEQYF. The DNA for the CDR3 is TGTGCCAGCAGCTTAGGAGGCGGGGGGACCTACGAGCAGTACTTC.

J is TRBJ1-2 and V is TRBV6-2 or TRBV6-3, with D possibly TRBD1 on 6 matching bases. Trimming shortened V by 2 bases and J by 8 bases, and 9 bases separated the two germline ends. CDR1 is MNHEY and CDR2 is SVGEGT in the germline V gene. There are 12 residues in the CDR3. This chain's CDR3 is CASSYPQGGYTF. The CDR3 DNA follows: TGTGCCAGCAGTTACCCTCAGGGGGGCTACACCTTC.

V and J are TRBV20-1 and TRBJ2-3, with D hard to call. This CDR3 region has 11 residues. Trimming removed 4 bases from V and 1 base from J, with 3 bases in between. In germline, CDR1 is DFQATT, CDR2 SNEGSKA (reference sequence). This CDR3 reads CSAIGTDTQYF. CDR3 nucleotide sequence: TGCAGTGCTATAGGCACAGATACGCAGTATTTT.

The V call is TRBV5-4, the J call TRBJ2-3, with 13 nucleotides matching TRBD2. Germline values: CDR1 SGHNT, CDR2 YYREEE (reference sequence). The V and J ends lost 3 bases and 2 bases, in that order; junction bases with no gene match: 6. This CDR3 has 17 residues. DNA of the CDR3: TGTGCCAGCAGCTGGGGGGGACTAGCGGGGATCACAGATACGCAGTATTTT. This sequence encodes CASSWGGLAGITDTQYF. Drawing the rest from reference TRBV5-4 and TRBJ2-3, the complete variable domain is ETGVTQSPTHLIKTRGQQVTLRCSSQSGHNTVSWYQQALGQGPQFIFQYYREEENGRGNFPPRFSGLQFPNYSSELNVNALELDDSALYLCASSWGGLAGITDTQYFGPGTRLTVL.

This clone has only one observation. The chain links TRBV9 to TRBJ2-7; D ambiguous. The V gene lost 4 bases and the J gene lost 1 base, with 15 bases spanning the gap. Germline lookup yields CDR1 SGDLS and CDR2 YYNGEE. The CDR3 has 15 amino acids. This chain's CDR3 is CASSTEDKQSYEQYF. The DNA of the CDR3 is TGTGCCAGCAGCACCGAAGACAAACAATCCTACGAGCAGTACTTC.